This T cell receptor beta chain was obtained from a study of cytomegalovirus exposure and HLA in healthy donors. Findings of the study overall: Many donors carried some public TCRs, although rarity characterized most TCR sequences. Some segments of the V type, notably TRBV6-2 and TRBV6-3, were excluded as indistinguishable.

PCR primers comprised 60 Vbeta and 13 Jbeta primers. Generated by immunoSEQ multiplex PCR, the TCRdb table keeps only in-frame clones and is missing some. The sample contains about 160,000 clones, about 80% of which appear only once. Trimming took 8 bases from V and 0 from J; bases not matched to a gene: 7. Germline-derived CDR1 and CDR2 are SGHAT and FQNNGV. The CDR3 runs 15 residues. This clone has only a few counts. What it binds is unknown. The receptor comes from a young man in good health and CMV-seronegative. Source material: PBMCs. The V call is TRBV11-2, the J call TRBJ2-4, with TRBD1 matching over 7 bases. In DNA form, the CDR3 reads TGTGCCAGCGGGGACAGCGGACTAGCCAAAAACATTCAGTACTTC. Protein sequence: CASGDSGLAKNIQYF.